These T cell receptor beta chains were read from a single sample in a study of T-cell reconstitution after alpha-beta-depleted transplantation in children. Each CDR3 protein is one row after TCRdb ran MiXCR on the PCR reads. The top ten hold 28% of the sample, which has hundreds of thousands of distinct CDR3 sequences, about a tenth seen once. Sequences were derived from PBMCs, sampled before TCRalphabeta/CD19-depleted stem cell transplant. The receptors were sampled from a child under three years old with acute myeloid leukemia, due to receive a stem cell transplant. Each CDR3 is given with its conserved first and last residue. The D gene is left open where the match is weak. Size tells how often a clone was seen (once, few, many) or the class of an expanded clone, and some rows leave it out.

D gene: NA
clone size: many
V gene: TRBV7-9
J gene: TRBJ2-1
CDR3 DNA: TGTGCCAGCAGCTTAGTCGGGAGCGGTGAGCAGTTCTTC
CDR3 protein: CASSLVGSGEQFF

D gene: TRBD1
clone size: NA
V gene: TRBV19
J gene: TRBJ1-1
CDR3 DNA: TGTGCCAGTAGTCCGGACAGGGGACGCGCTGAAGCTTTCTTT
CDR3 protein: CASSPDRGRAEAFF

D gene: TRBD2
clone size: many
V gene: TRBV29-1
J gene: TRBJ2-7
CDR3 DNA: TGCAGCGTTGGGGGCGGGAGCTCCTACGAGCAGTACTTC
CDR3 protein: CSVGGGSSYEQYF

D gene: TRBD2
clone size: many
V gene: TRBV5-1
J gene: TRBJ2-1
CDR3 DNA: TGCGCCAGCAGACAAGCGGGAGGGCTAAGCTCCTACAATGAGCAGTTCTTC
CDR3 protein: CASRQAGGLSSYNEQFF

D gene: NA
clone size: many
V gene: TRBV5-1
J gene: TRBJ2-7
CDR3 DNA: TGCGCCAGCAGCGGGCATGGGTCCGAGCAGTACTTC
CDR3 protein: CASSGHGSEQYF

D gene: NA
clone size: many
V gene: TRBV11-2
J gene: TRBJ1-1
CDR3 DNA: TGTGCCAGCAGCCCACGTACAATGGGAACTGAAGCTTTCTTT
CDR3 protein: CASSPRTMGTEAFF

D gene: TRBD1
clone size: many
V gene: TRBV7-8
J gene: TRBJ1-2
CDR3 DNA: TGTGCCAGCAGCTTCCGACAGGGGTACTATGGCTACACCTTC
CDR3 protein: CASSFRQGYYGYTF

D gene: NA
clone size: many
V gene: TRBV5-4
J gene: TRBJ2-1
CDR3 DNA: TGTGCCAGCCGAAACATGAATGAGCAGTTCTTC
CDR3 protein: CASRNMNEQFF

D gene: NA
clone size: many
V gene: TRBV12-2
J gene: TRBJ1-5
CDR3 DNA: TGTGCAAGTCGCGCTGCTACGTGGCAGCCCCAGCATTTT
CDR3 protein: CASRAATWQPQHF

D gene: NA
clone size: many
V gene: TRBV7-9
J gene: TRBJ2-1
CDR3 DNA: TGTGCCAGCAGCCCCCGACGTGGGCCTTTCGATGAGCAGTTCTTC
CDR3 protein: CASSPRRGPFDEQFF

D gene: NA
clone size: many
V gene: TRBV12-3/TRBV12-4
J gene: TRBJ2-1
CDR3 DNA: TGTGCCAGCAACCTGTGGGGGTCTGAGCAGTTCTTC
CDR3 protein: CASNLWGSEQFF

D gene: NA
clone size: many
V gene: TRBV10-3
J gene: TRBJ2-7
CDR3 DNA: TGTGCCATCAGTGACCTACAGGGCTACGAGCAGTACTTC
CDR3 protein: CAISDLQGYEQYF

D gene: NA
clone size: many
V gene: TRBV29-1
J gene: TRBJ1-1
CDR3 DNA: TGCAGCGTTGCCCAGGCGAACACTGAAGCTTTCTTT
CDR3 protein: CSVAQANTEAFF

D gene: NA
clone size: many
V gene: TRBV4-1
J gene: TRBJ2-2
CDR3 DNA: TGCGCCAGCACCGGGACCACGAACACCGGGGAGCTGTTTTTT
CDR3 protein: CASTGTTNTGELFF

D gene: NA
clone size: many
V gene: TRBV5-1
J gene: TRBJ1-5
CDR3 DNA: TGCGCCAGCAGCTTGGTCGGGGGGGCCAATCAGCCCCAGCATTTT
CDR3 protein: CASSLVGGANQPQHF

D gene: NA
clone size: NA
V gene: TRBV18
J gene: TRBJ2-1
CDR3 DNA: TGTGCCAGCTCACCATTGGTAGACAGAGAAACTTACAATGAGCAGTTCTTC
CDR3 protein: CASSPLVDRETYNEQFF

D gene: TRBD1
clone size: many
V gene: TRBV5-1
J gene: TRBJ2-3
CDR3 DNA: TGCGCCAGCAGCCGACGGGACAGGGAATACACAGATACGCAGTATTTT
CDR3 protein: CASSRRDREYTDTQYF

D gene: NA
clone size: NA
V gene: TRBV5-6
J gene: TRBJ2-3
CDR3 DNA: TGTGCCAGCACCCCGCTGGGCACAGATACGCAGTATTTT
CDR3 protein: CASTPLGTDTQYF

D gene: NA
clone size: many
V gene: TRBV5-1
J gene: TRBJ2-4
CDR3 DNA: TGCGCCAGCAGCCCGACAGGATCCAAAAACATTCAGTACTTC
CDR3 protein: CASSPTGSKNIQYF

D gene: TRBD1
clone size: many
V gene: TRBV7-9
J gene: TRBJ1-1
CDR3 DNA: TGTGCCAGCAGCCCGGACAGGGTGGACACTGAAGCTTTCTTT
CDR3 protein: CASSPDRVDTEAFF

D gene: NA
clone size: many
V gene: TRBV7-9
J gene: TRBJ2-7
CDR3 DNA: TGTGCCAGCAGCTTCACCAGGTCCTACGAGCAGTACTTC
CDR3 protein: CASSFTRSYEQYF

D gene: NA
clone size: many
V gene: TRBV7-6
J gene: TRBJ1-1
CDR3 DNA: TGTGCCAGCAGCTGGGACCTAAGACCCACTGAAGCTTTCTTT
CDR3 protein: CASSWDLRPTEAFF

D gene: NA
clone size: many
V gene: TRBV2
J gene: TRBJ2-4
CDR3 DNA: TGTGCCAGTACCGGACTGGCCGGCATTCAGTACTTC
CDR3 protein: CASTGLAGIQYF

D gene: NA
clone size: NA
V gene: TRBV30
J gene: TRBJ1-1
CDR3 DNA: TGTGCCTGGAACCCGGGTAGAACTGAAGCTTTCTTT
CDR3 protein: CAWNPGRTEAFF

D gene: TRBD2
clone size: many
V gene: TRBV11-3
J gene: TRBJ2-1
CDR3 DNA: TGTGCCAGCAGCTTAGGAGCTAGCGGGAGGGTTAACTACAATGAGCAGTTCTTC
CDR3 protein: CASSLGASGRVNYNEQFF

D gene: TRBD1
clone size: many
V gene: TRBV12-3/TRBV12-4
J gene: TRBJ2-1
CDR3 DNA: TGTGCCAGCAGCTCCAACAGGGGTGCTAAGAATGAGCAGTTCTTC
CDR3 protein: CASSSNRGAKNEQFF

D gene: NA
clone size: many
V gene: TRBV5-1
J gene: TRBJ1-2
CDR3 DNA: TGCGCCAGCAGCTTGGCCCCCGGACCCTATGGCTACACCTTC
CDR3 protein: CASSLAPGPYGYTF

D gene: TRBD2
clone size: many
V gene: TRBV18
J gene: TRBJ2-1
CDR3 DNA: TGTGCCAGCTCACCACGTCTAGCGGGGGGGAAAAATGAGCAGTTCTTC
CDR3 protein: CASSPRLAGGKNEQFF